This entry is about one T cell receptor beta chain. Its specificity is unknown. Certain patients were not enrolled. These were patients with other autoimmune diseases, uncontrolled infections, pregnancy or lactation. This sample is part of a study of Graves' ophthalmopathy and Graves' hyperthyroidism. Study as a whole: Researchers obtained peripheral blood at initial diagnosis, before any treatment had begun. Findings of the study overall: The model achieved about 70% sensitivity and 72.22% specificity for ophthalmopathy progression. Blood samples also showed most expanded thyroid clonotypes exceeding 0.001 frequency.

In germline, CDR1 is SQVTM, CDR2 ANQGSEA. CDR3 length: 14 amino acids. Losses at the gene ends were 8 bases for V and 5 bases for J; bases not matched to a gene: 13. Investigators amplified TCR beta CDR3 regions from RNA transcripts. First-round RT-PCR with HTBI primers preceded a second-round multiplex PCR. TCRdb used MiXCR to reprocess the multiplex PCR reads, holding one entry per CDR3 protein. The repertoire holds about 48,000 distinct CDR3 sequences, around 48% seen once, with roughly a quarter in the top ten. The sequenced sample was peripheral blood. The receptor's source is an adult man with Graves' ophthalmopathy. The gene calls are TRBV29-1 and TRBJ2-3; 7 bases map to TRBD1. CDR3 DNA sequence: TGCAGCCACAACCGGGACAGTGCGGGAGATACGCAGTATTTT. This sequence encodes CSHNRDSAGDTQYF.